Presented here are 19 T cell receptor beta chains from one specimen sequenced in a study of OX40 agonist ivuxolimab in advanced cancers. Assay used: immunoSEQ multiplex PCR; TCRdb lists only in-frame clones, some missing. The sample holds more than 70,000 clones, approximately 85% seen once. The sequences come from CD4+ or CD8+ T cells sorted from blood, collected in a trial of the OX40 agonist ivuxolimab. The receptors shown here come from an adult with an advanced solid tumor such as melanoma, head and neck, liver or kidney cancer.

This chain links TRBV6-5 with TRBJ1-2; D is unresolved. Deletions cut 5 bases from V and 8 bases from J, with 15 bases between. The CDR3 runs 13 residues. Germline loops: CDR1 MNHEY, CDR2 SVGAGI. CDR3 sequence reads: CASSPAGYAGYTF. The CDR3 coding sequence is TGTGCCAGCAGTCCGGCTGGGTATGCAGGCTACACCTTC.

J is TRBJ1-2 and V is TRBV5-1; TRBD1 matches 7 bases. The CDR3 is 14 residues long. Germline V lookup: CDR1 SGHRS, CDR2 YFSETQ. V was clipped by 4 bases and J by 4 bases; unmatched bases: 7. CDR3 DNA sequence: TGCGCCAGCAGCCCGGGACAGATTACCTATGGCTACACCTTC. This translates into CASSPGQITYGYTF.

The V call is TRBV11-2, the J call TRBJ2-7; D might be TRBD2 (6 bases). The CDR3 length is 16 residues. The germline V gene encodes CDR1 SGHAT and CDR2 FQNNGV. V was shortened by 3 bases and J by 8 bases, with 23 bases between the two germline ends. The CDR3 bases are TGTGCCAGCAGCTTGGTAAGACTAGTCCGGGAGAAGAAGCAGTACTTC. Translation gives CASSLVRLVREKKQYF.

The J gene is TRBJ2-7, the V gene TRBV10-1; TRBD2 aligns across 7 bases. Per germline, CDR1 WNHNN and CDR2 SYGVQD (reference sequence). The J segment lost 9 bases and the V segment lost 5 bases, leaving 10 bases of the junction unmatched. The CDR3 consists of 13 residues. The CDR3 loop is CASSPGTITRQYF. The CDR3 DNA reads TGCGCCAGCAGTCCCGGGACTATTACGAGGCAGTACTTC.

The rearrangement links TRBV30 to TRBJ1-6, with D uncertain. The germline CDR1 and CDR2 sequences are GTSNPN and SVGIG (reference sequence). This CDR3 has 11 amino acids. Trimming pared 0 bases from V and 10 bases from J, leaving 4 bases between. This chain's CDR3 is CAWSVASPLHF. The CDR3 DNA follows: TGTGCCTGGAGTGTAGCGTCACCCCTCCACTTT.

The CDR3 bases are TGTGCCAGCAGCTTTACTGGAGAGACTGAAGCTTTCTTT. Amino acid sequence: CASSFTGETEAFF. The chain is built from TRBV7-2 and TRBJ1-1; no clear D gene. CDR1 SGHTA and CDR2 FQGNSA come from the germline V gene. The CDR3 has 13 amino acids. V dropped 3 bases and J dropped 5 bases, with 10 bases sitting between them.

In this sample, this clone turned up once. This sequence joins TRBV30 and TRBJ1-2; no firm D call. This CDR3 contains 13 residues. CDR1 is GTSNPN and CDR2 is SVGIG in the germline V gene (reference sequence). Trimming left V 0 bases short and J 4 bases short, with 9 bases between. CDR3: CAWSVKGSYGYTF. The CDR3 region has the DNA TGTGCCTGGAGTGTAAAGGGTTCCTATGGCTACACCTTC.

This clone appeared a single time. The chain recombines TRBV30 with TRBJ1-6; 9 bases align to TRBD1. Germline trimming cut 0 bases from V and 7 bases from J; bases unmatched to any gene: 7. The length of the CDR3 is 16 residues. Per germline, CDR1 GTSNPN and CDR2 SVGIG (reference sequence). In DNA, the CDR3 is TGTGCCTGGAGTGTACTCCCCACAGGGGGCAATTCACCCCTCCACTTT. As protein: CAWSVLPTGGNSPLHF.

This clone was observed a single time. The chain uses TRBV19 and TRBJ2-4, with D possibly being TRBD1 or TRBD2 (6 bases each). The CDR3 totals 22 residues. V dropped 5 bases and J dropped 2 bases, with 34 bases sitting between them. CDR1 LNHDA and CDR2 SQIVND come from the germline V gene (reference sequence). CDR3 region: CASSVWGPRGASGSGTKNIQYF. The CDR3 nucleotides read TGTGCCAGTAGTGTCTGGGGCCCTAGGGGGGCAAGCGGTAGTGGAACCAAAAACATTCAGTACTTC.

The J gene is TRBJ2-7, the V gene TRBV2; a weak D match, TRBD2 (5 bases). CDR1 is SNHLY, CDR2 FYNNEI, per germline. CDR3 length: 12 residues. Trimming took off 6 bases at V and 1 base at J, with 7 bases between the two ends. The CDR3 DNA sequence: TGTGCCAGCAGGACGGGATCCTACGAGCAGTACTTC. Translated: CASRTGSYEQYF. The full variable domain, with the rest looked up from reference TRBV2 and TRBJ2-7, is EPEVTQTPSHQVTQMGQEVILRCVPISNHLYFYWYRQILGQKVEFLVSFYNNEISEKSEIFDDQFSVERPDGSNFTLKIRSTKLEDSAMYFCASRTGSYEQYFGPGTRLTVT.

This clone came up a few times. This rearrangement joins TRBV5-1 to TRBJ2-1, with 10 bases that match TRBD2. Germline trimming cut 4 bases from V and 9 bases from J; bases unmatched to any gene: 13. The V gene's germline CDR1 is SGHRS and CDR2 YFSETQ. The CDR3 sequence is 16 residues long. DNA for the CDR3: TGCGCCAGCAGCATTACCGGGACTAGCGACGGGGGTGAGCAGTTCTTC. This sequence encodes CASSITGTSDGGEQFF.

J is TRBJ1-4 and V is TRBV5-6; a possible D gene is TRBD1 (5 bases). The CDR3 covers 18 residues. Looked up from germline, CDR1 is SGHDT and CDR2 is YYEEEE. Trimming cost V 6 bases and J 0 bases, with 21 bases left between them. In DNA, the CDR3 is TGTGCCAGCACCTCAAGTCCGGGGGAGCCTCCAACTAATGAAAAACTGTTTTTT. It translates to CASTSSPGEPPTNEKLFF.

This clone has just a few counts. This chain connects TRBV30 to TRBJ1-1, with D possibly being TRBD1 (5 bases). This CDR3 has 16 amino acids. The V end was cut by 4 bases, the J end by 1 base, with 19 bases between. From germline, CDR1 is GTSNPN and CDR2 SVGIG (reference sequence). The DNA for the CDR3 is TGTGCCTGGATCGCCCAGGGTGGCATTACGAACACTGAAGCTTTCTTT. Amino acid sequence: CAWIAQGGITNTEAFF.

The chain has TRBV25-1 and TRBJ1-2, with D unclear. Germline CDR1 MGHDK, CDR2 SYGVNS. The CDR3 spans 12 residues. Between the trimmed V and J ends, which lost 3 bases and 1 base, there was a span of 3 bases. This chain's CDR3 is CASSDVNYGYTF. CDR3 DNA: TGTGCCAGCAGTGACGTTAACTATGGCTACACCTTC.

The chain links TRBV6-5 to TRBJ2-3; perhaps TRBD2 as D (6 bases). The CDR3 loop spans 14 amino acids. V lost 6 bases and J lost 6, with 16 bases in between. CDR1 is MNHEY, CDR2 SVGAGI, per germline. Here the CDR3 DNA reads TGTGCCAGCAGCTGGGGTGTGGCGGGGGATACGCAGTATTTT. This encodes CASSWGVAGDTQYF.

In this sample, this clone turned up a few times. The V and J genes are TRBV28 and TRBJ1-3; tentatively, D is TRBD1 (5 bases). Germline values: CDR1 MDHEN, CDR2 SYDVKM. CDR3 length: 17 amino acids. V lost 4 bases, J lost 2 bases, and 18 bases lay in between. CDR3: CASSSRHGLGPGNTIYF. CDR3 DNA: TGTGCCAGCAGTTCCCGACACGGATTGGGGCCTGGAAACACCATATATTTT.

The chain links TRBV5-4 to TRBJ1-6; D not resolved. Germline V gene lookup returns CDR1 SGHNT and CDR2 YYREEE (reference sequence). V was cut by 0 bases and J by 9 bases, with 10 bases left in between. The CDR3 spans 14 residues. This chain's CDR3 is CASSLAGRISPLHF. The CDR3 region has the DNA TGTGCCAGCAGCTTGGCCGGACGGATTTCACCCCTCCACTTT.

This chain uses TRBV5-3 with TRBJ2-1, with TRBD2 as a possible D gene (6 bases). TRBV5-3 carries the ORF label, with uncertain function. V was shortened by 1 base and J by 1 base, with 15 bases between the two germline ends. This CDR3 region has 17 residues. CDR3 residues: CARSLRVLASSYNEQFF. In DNA form, the CDR3 reads TGTGCCAGAAGCTTGCGTGTCCTAGCGTCATCCTACAATGAGCAGTTCTTC.

The gene calls are TRBV4-3 and TRBJ2-2, with unresolved D. Trimming cost V 4 bases and J 1 base, with 7 bases left between them. The CDR3 spans 14 residues. The germline V gene encodes CDR1 LGHNA and CDR2 YSLEER. The CDR3 reads CASSLTMNTGELFF. The CDR3, as DNA: TGCGCCAGCAGCCTTACTATGAACACCGGGGAGCTGTTTTTT.